The next 18 T cell receptor beta chains were all read from a single sample in a study of cytomegalovirus exposure and HLA in healthy donors. PCR employed 60 Vbeta and 13 Jbeta primers. Sequenced by immunoSEQ multiplex PCR; TCRdb stores in-frame clones only, minus some. The sample includes roughly 140,000 clones, less than 85% of them seen just once. Sequencing was done on a sample of PBMCs. The receptors come from a woman between 50 and 59 years old in good health and CMV-seropositive.

The rearrangement uses TRBV18 and TRBJ1-2, with D perhaps matching TRBD1 (5 bases). CDR1 and CDR2 from the germline V gene are KGHSH and LQKENI. Trimming pared 0 bases from V and 5 bases from J, leaving 13 bases between. The CDR3 runs to 15 residues. CDR3 protein: CASSPPDKVGYGYTF. The CDR3 nucleotides read TGTGCCAGCTCACCACCGGACAAAGTCGGGTATGGCTACACCTTC.

The J gene is TRBJ2-7, the V gene TRBV7-9; TRBD1 agrees at 8 bases. The CDR3 spans 11 residues. Germline V gene sequence: CDR1 SEHNR, CDR2 FQNEAQ (reference sequence). V shed 3 bases, J shed 11 bases, and the junction held 3 bases outside the gene matches. The CDR3 DNA reads TGTGCCAGCAGCTTGGACAGGGCGAAGTACTTC. This codes for CASSLDRAKYF.

For the CDR3, the DNA is TGTGCCACCAGCAGAGATCGCGGGACTACAAATGAGCAGTTCTTC. It specifies CATSRDRGTTNEQFF. The chain links TRBV15 to TRBJ2-1; 7 bases line up with TRBD2. The J segment lost 7 bases and the V segment lost 0 bases, leaving 6 bases of the junction unmatched. Germline V CDR1 and CDR2: LNHNV, YYDKDF (reference sequence). This CDR3 has 15 amino acids.

The CDR3 sequence: CASSQVRGQKQYF. As DNA, the CDR3 is TGCGCCAGCAGCCAAGTTAGGGGGCAGAAGCAGTACTTC. This chain joins TRBV4-1 and TRBJ2-7, with 7 nucleotides matching TRBD1. CDR1 MGHRA and CDR2 YSYEKL come from the germline V gene. The V segment lost 1 base and the J segment 8 bases; nucleotides outside the gene matches: 5. The CDR3 loop spans 13 amino acids.

V is TRBV5-4 and J is TRBJ2-1; 10 positions match TRBD1. The V and J ends lost 5 bases and 8 bases, in that order; junction bases with no gene match: 10. Germline V lookup: CDR1 SGHNT, CDR2 YYREEE (reference sequence). This CDR3 contains 15 residues. CDR3 sequence: CASRTGTGVRYEQFF. The CDR3 nucleotides read TGTGCCAGCAGGACCGGGACAGGGGTTCGCTATGAGCAGTTCTTC. Complete variable domain (other parts from reference TRBV5-4 and TRBJ2-1): ETGVTQSPTHLIKTRGQQVTLRCSSQSGHNTVSWYQQALGQGPQFIFQYYREEENGRGNFPPRFSGLQFPNYSSELNVNALELDDSALYLCASRTGTGVRYEQFFGPGTRLTVL.

The chain joins TRBV18 to TRBJ2-7; TRBD1 aligns across 7 bases. V was pared by 6 bases and J by 4 bases, with 6 bases of the junction left unmatched. The CDR3 is made up of 13 amino acids. Germline V CDR1 and CDR2: KGHSH, LQKENI. In DNA, the CDR3 is TGTGCCAGCTCGGGGGACAGATCTTACGAGCAGTACTTC. Protein: CASSGDRSYEQYF.

The V gene is TRBV5-1, the J gene TRBJ1-4; the D is unclear. Trimming left V 4 bases short and J 1 base short, with 11 bases between. The CDR3 is 15 amino acids. The V gene's germline CDR1 is SGHRS and CDR2 YFSETQ. The CDR3 nucleotides read TGCGCCAGCAGCCCCCGGGTAGGAACTAATGAAAAACTGTTTTTT. Translation gives CASSPRVGTNEKLFF. Together with reference TRBV5-1 and TRBJ1-4, the CDR3 gives the full variable domain: KAGVTQTPRYLIKTRGQQVTLSCSPISGHRSVSWYQQTPGQGLQFLFEYFSETQRNKGNFPGRFSGRQFSNSRSEMNVSTLELGDSALYLCASSPRVGTNEKLFFGSGTQLSVL.

With respect to this clone: An end of the junction does not agree with germline; a read error may underlie this. V gene TRBV7-9 combines with J gene TRBJ1-1; tentatively, D is TRBD1 (6 bases). The CDR3 runs 17 residues. CDR1 and CDR2 (germline): SEHNR, FQNEAQ (reference sequence). The CDR3 sequence: CTSSDNPRTPGDTEAFF. For the CDR3, the DNA is TGTACCAGCAGCGATAACCCTCGTACCCCAGGGGACACTGAAGCTTTCTTT.

This clone has a single count. This rearrangement joins TRBV15 to TRBJ1-2; weak D call: TRBD1 (5 bases). CDR3 length: 14 residues. The V gene lost 2 bases and the J gene lost 4 bases, with 11 bases spanning the gap. CDR1 is LNHNV and CDR2 is YYDKDF in the germline V gene (reference sequence). CDR3 DNA sequence: TGTGCCACCAGCAGAAACAGGCCTAGCTATGGCTACACCTTC. Encoded protein: CATSRNRPSYGYTF.

CDR3 protein: CASSKAAESNQPQHF. The CDR3 DNA follows: TGTGCCAGCAGCAAAGCGGCAGAAAGTAATCAGCCCCAGCATTTT. The chain couples TRBV21-1 to TRBJ1-5; the D call of TRBD1 is as the table states it, not checked on the DNA. TRBV21-1 is classified as a pseudogene. The CDR3 runs to 15 residues.

The V gene is TRBV9, the J gene TRBJ1-1; D possibly corresponds to TRBD1 (5 bases). Germline V gives CDR1 SGDLS, CDR2 YYNGEE. Trimming pared 0 bases from V and 4 bases from J, leaving 10 bases between. The CDR3 has 14 residues. In nucleotides, the CDR3 is TGTGCCAGCAGCGTAGGGTTGGGGGGCACTGAAGCTTTCTTT. Protein: CASSVGLGGTEAFF.

A remark on this clone: One junction end disagrees with the germline gene, perhaps due to a read error. The V and J genes are TRBV7-9 and TRBJ2-1; TRBD1 agrees at 8 bases. The CDR3 contains 16 residues. The germline CDR1 and CDR2 sequences are SEHNR and FQNEAQ (reference sequence). CDR3 DNA: TGTTCCAGCAGCGACAGGGGAAATGGAGGTTACAATGAGCAGTTCTTC. This gives the protein CSSSDRGNGGYNEQFF.

The genes are TRBV9 and TRBJ2-7, with no clear D. Germline lookup yields CDR1 SGDLS and CDR2 YYNGEE. The CDR3 consists of 13 residues. With 0 bases removed from V and 6 bases from J, the gap between germline ends came to 10 bases. DNA for the CDR3: TGTGCCAGCAGCGTAGCCCAATACAGCGAGCAGTACTTC. This translates into CASSVAQYSEQYF. Full variable domain (remainder filled in from reference TRBV9 and TRBJ2-7): DSGVTQTPKHLITATGQRVTLRCSPRSGDLSVYWYQQSLDQGLQFLIQYYNGEERAKGNILERFSAQQFPDLHSELNLSSLELGDSALYFCASSVAQYSEQYFGPGTRLTVT.

Regarding this clone: A junction boundary mismatches the germline segment, possibly from a read error. V and J are TRBV4-3 and TRBJ2-7; 10 bases are shared with TRBD2. Germline V gene sequence: CDR1 LGHNA, CDR2 YSLEER. This CDR3 is 16 amino acids long. The CDR3 DNA reads TGCGCCAGCAACCAAGGGTTAGGGACTAGCGTGTACGAGCAGTACTTC. As protein: CASNQGLGTSVYEQYF.

The V gene is TRBV7-9, the J gene TRBJ2-2; maybe TRBD1 (6 bases). This CDR3 has 13 amino acids. Germline CDR1 is SEHNR and CDR2 is FQNEAQ (reference sequence). The V and J ends lost 11 bases and 6 bases respectively, with 16 bases between them. In DNA form, the CDR3 reads TGTGCCTCCTCTCCCGGGACACCCGGGGAGCTGTTTTTT. Amino acids: CASSPGTPGELFF. Supplemented by reference TRBV7-9 and TRBJ2-2, the full variable domain reads DTGVSQNPRHKITKRGQNVTFRCDPISEHNRLYWYRQTLGQGPEFLTYFQNEAQLEKSRLLSDRFSAERPKGSFSTLEIQRTEQGDSAMYLCASSPGTPGELFFGEGSRLTVL.

The chain combines TRBV6-5 with TRBJ2-1, with unresolved D. V was cut by 7 bases and J by 6 bases, with 10 bases left in between. CDR3 size: 12 residues. Germline V CDR1 and CDR2: MNHEY, SVGAGI. CDR3 sequence reads: CASNRVGNEQFF. The CDR3 DNA reads as TGTGCCAGCAACAGAGTAGGCAATGAGCAGTTCTTC.

This chain links TRBV30 with TRBJ2-1; TRBD2 matches at 7 bases. This CDR3 has 17 residues. Germline lookup yields CDR1 GTSNPN and CDR2 SVGIG (reference sequence). With V trimmed by 0 bases and J by 0 bases, 8 bases remained unmatched. This CDR3 is CAWSVLKAGYSYNEQFF. The CDR3 nucleotides read TGTGCCTGGAGTGTACTAAAAGCGGGATACTCCTACAATGAGCAGTTCTTC.

The V call is TRBV21-1, the J call TRBJ1-5; no check of the table's D call, TRBD1, against the DNA was made. TRBV21-1 is deemed a pseudogene. This CDR3 comprises 8 residues. The CDR3 is CASSGPSF. The DNA of the CDR3 is TGTGCCAGCAGCGGGCCGTCTTTT.